This TCR beta chain came from a study of T cells in Graves' hyperthyroidism and ophthalmopathy (dated by TCRdb to 2018 to 2020). Background on the whole study: Peripheral blood was collected at initial diagnosis, before any treatment. To identify distinguishing TCR V-J signatures, a discovery cohort of about 100 patients was used, comprising approximately 40 with Graves' ophthalmopathy and around 57 with stable Graves' hyperthyroidism. An independent validation cohort of 18 to 20 hyperthyroidism patients and 15 or so patients who later progressed to ophthalmopathy tested prospective prediction of ophthalmopathy. The approximately 100 discovery patients were randomly split 7:3 into training and test sets. In six Graves' hyperthyroidism patients, the study also compared T-cell repertoires from thyroid tissue with T-cell repertoires from blood. Following sampling, methimazole starting at 30 mg daily was given to hyperthyroidism patients, and high-dose intravenous methylprednisolone was given to ophthalmopathy patients. According to the paper, TCR Vbeta CDR3 sequencing was carried out on 135 peripheral blood samples, which came from around 43 ophthalmopathy, approximately 78 hyperthyroidism and roughly 17 progressor patients.

The TCR beta CDR3 regions were amplified from the RNA transcripts. The TCR CDR3 was subjected to a first round of RT-PCR using the HTBI primer set and the Qiagen OneStep RT-PCR kit. Libraries were constructed in a second round of multiplex PCR, after which size selection and purification were performed. Paired-end sequencing of the libraries was performed with 100 bp reads on an Illumina HiSeq2000. As for the authors' bioinformatics: SOAPnuke was used to process the raw data, removing reads that contained adapters or uncalled bases, had a mean Phred below 15, or lacked an exact match to the constant primer or identifier. COPE v1.2.5 was used to merge high-quality paired reads, and clonotypes were defined as unique nucleotide sequences. MiTCR v1.1 was used to align the clonotypes against IMGT TRBV, TRBD and TRBJ reference segments. Only V-J combinations with frequency above 0.0001, covering 99.2% of repertoires, were analysed. A TCS score was defined as the ratio of F50 (clonal expansion) to E x V (chaos), with BLOSUM62-based TCRdist applied between CDR3 peptides within each V-J. Welch's t-statistics and random forest reduced fewer than 600 V-J features to under 15, which were used in a naive Bayes classifier (R e1071). In-frame beta chains were kept once TCRdb had trimmed the public reads at Q25 with fastp and called clones with MiXCR. Rows are combined by CDR3 protein, so each entry shows the most common genes and DNA. These V and J calls derive from TCRdb rather than the authors' analysis. The sample table holds a few hundred thousand distinct CDR3 sequences, of which 13% were seen once. The ten most abundant clones make up less than 25% of the sample.

This clonotype was recorded at least ten times. Its antigen specificity is not known. Base qualities were left out, and no much larger clone turns up one base away. Hyperthyroidism patients were newly diagnosed, with disease duration under 2 months, and aged 18 to 65 years. Exclusion was applied to patients with uncontrolled infections, other autoimmune diseases, pregnancy or lactation. Diagnoses were based on clinical symptoms, serum thyroxine and TRAb, thyroid ultrasound and orbital computed tomography. Blood from progressor patients was drawn when they were first diagnosed with hyperthyroidism, before any ophthalmopathy symptoms appeared. Ficoll-Paque density gradient centrifugation was used to isolate PBMCs from under 11 ml of fresh peripheral blood. Patients classed as progressors first received a Graves' hyperthyroidism diagnosis and then went on to develop ophthalmopathy during follow-up. Trizol reagent was used to extract total RNA, and RNA quality was then checked on an Agilent 2100 Bioanalyzer.

Compared with germline, V lacks 7 bases and J lacks 2 bases; bases without a gene match: 7. Per the germline V gene, MNHNS is the CDR1 and SASEGT is the CDR2. From its cysteine to its phenylalanine, the CDR3 spans 16 amino acids. The sequence is cut down to CDR3 DNA, 48 bases in frame from base 1. Points the paper makes about the study in general: Ophthalmopathy was separated from stable hyperthyroidism by a 13 V-J signature model, with about 86% sensitivity and roughly 81% specificity obtained in cross-validation and 80%/75% obtained in testing. During validation, the model predicted progression to ophthalmopathy a median of roughly 7.1 months ahead of onset, with approximately 70% sensitivity and 72% to 85% specificity. No statistical method was used to set the sample size in advance, and investigators knew the group allocation. Most expanded thyroid clonotypes (frequency above 0.001) were also detected in blood, a finding suggesting that blood repertoires may reflect thyroid immune responses.

The clonotype originates from a man aged 25 to 40 with Graves' hyperthyroidism that later progressed to Graves' ophthalmopathy. The rearranged chain carries TRBV6-1 and TRBJ2-3; 12 nucleotides in the junction match TRBD2. The sequenced material came from blood. The DNA reads TGTGCCAGCATACGACTAGCGGGGGCCCCCACAGATACGCAGTATTTT. This encodes CASIRLAGAPTDTQYF.